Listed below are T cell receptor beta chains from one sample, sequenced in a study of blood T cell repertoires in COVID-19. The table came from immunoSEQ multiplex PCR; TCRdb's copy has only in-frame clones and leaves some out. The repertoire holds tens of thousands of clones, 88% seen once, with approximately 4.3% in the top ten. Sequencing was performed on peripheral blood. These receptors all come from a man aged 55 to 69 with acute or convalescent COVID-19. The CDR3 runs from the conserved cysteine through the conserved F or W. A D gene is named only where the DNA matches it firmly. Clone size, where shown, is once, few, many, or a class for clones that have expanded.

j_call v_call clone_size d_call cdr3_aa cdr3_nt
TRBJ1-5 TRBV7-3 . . CASSLRAGRDQPQHF TGTGCCAGCAGCTTAAGGGCAGGGAGGGATCAGCCCCAGCATTTT
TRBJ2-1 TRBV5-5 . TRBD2 CASSLFREGINEQFF TGTGCCAGCAGCTTGTTCCGGGAGGGGATCAATGAGCAGTTCTTC
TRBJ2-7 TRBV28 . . CASSQPTEPRYEQYF TGTGCCAGCAGTCAACCGACAGAACCCAGATACGAGCAGTACTTC
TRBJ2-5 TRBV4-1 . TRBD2 CASSRRGTSVETQYF TGCGCCAGCAGCCGCCGAGGGACTAGCGTCGAGACCCAGTACTTC
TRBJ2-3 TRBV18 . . CASSPQRSGTDTQYF TGTGCCAGCTCACCCCAGAGGTCGGGCACAGATACGCAGTATTTT
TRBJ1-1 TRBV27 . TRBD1 CASSGQGRAEAFF TGTGCCAGTAGCGGACAGGGAAGAGCTGAAGCTTTCTTT
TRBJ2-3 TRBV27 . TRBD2 CASSLVASGSTSTDTQYF TGTGCCAGCAGTTTAGTTGCTAGCGGGAGCACTAGCACAGATACGCAGTATTTT
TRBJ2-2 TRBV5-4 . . CASSRELGSTGELFF TGTGCCAGCAGCCGGGAGCTAGGATCGACCGGGGAGCTGTTTTTT
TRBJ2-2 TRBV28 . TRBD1 CASSSPTGGRTGELFF TGTGCCAGCAGCTCCCCGACAGGGGGCCGCACCGGGGAGCTGTTTTTT
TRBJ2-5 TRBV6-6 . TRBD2 CASSSPDLAVQETQYF TGTGCCAGCAGTTCACCCGACCTAGCGGTACAAGAGACCCAGTACTTC
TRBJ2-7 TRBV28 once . CASRTTGPHEQYF TGTGCCAGCAGAACGACAGGTCCCCACGAGCAGTACTTC
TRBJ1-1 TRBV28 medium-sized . CASSWTQLNTEAFF TGTGCCAGCAGTTGGACACAACTGAACACTGAAGCTTTCTTT
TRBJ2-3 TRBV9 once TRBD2 CASSVGTSGDTQYF TGTGCCAGCAGCGTAGGGACTAGCGGCGATACGCAGTATTTT
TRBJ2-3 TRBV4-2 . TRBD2 CASSQGTAGGSAQYF TGTGCCAGCAGCCAAGGAACGGCGGGGGGAAGTGCGCAGTATTTT
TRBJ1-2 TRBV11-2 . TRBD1 CASSWGQDRGGYTF TGTGCCAGCAGCTGGGGACAGGACCGAGGAGGCTACACCTTC
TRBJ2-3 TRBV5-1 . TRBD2 CASSSGPLAASTDTQYF TGCGCCAGCAGCTCGGGTCCCCTAGCGGCTAGCACAGATACGCAGTATTTT
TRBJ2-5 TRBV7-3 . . CASSRLAGETQYF TGTGCCAGCAGCCGGCTCGCGGGAGAGACCCAGTACTTC
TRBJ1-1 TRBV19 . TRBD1 CASSIRTGRSEVNTEAFF TGTGCCAGTAGTATCCGGACAGGGAGGTCGGAAGTGAACACTGAAGCTTTCTTT
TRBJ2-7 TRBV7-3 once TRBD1 CASSPQQGSYEQYF TGTGCCAGCAGCCCGCAACAGGGGTCCTACGAGCAGTACTTC
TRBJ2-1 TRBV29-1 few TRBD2 CSVERGRVRSTNEQFF TGCAGCGTTGAAAGAGGGAGGGTACGCAGTACGAATGAGCAGTTCTTC
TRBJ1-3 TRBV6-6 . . CASSYGQTSGNTIYF TGTGCCAGCAGTTACGGACAGACCTCTGGAAACACCATATATTTT
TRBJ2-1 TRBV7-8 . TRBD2 CASSSRGRTSARDEQFF TGTGCCAGCAGCAGTAGGGGGAGGACTAGCGCAAGGGATGAGCAGTTCTTC
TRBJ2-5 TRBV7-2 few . CASSHTGGGETQYF TGTGCCAGCAGCCATACAGGGGGGGGAGAGACCCAGTACTTC
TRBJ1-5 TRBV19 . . CASSLGAYSNQPQHF TGTGCCAGTAGTCTAGGGGCCTATAGCAATCAGCCCCAGCATTTT
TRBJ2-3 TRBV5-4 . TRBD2 CASSNRLAGGPDTQYF TGTGCCAGCAGCAATCGACTAGCGGGAGGGCCAGATACGCAGTATTTT
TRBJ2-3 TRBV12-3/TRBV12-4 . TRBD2 CASATRGADTQYF TGTGCCAGCGCCACCCGGGGGGCAGATACGCAGTATTTT
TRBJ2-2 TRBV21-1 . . CASITLAGANTGELFF TGTGCCAGCATTACACTAGCGGGAGCGAACACCGGGGAGCTGTTTTTT